A selection of T cell receptor beta chains follows, all from one sample in a study of T-cell reconstitution after alpha-beta-depleted transplantation in children. TCRdb fed the PCR reads into MiXCR, producing one record per CDR3 protein. The sample consists of some 300,000 distinct CDR3 sequences, roughly a tenth of them appearing once. This specimen was PBMCs, taken before TCRalphabeta/CD19-depleted stem cell transplant. The receptors shown here come from a boy in the first two years of life with acute myeloid leukemia, due to receive a stem cell transplant. The conserved cysteine and the conserved F or W are not part of the CDR3 here. The size entry is marked missing in some rows and otherwise reads once, few, many or a size class.

cdr3_aa	cdr3_length	clone_size	v_call	j_call
ASSHSVYEQY	10	few	TRBV14	TRBJ2-7
ASSLVGSVLYEQY	13	many	TRBV12-3/TRBV12-4	TRBJ2-7
SVALGADTEAF	11	many	TRBV29-1	TRBJ1-1
ASSPGTGLSNQPQH	14	NA	TRBV18	TRBJ1-5
SARIHSISSYNSPLH	15	few	TRBV20-1	TRBJ1-6
SAVRGPGNTIY	11	many	TRBV29-1	TRBJ1-3
ASSLLGGNYEQY	12	many	TRBV5-5	TRBJ2-7
ASRIRPSGGDTIY	13	many	TRBV12-3/TRBV12-4	TRBJ1-3
ASSYLNNRPNTGELF	15	many	TRBV6-5	TRBJ2-2
SANQGTPLGYEQY	13	many	TRBV20-1	TRBJ2-7
ASSLGPETSNQPQH	14	many	TRBV11-2	TRBJ1-5
ASSSGTVITGELF	13	few	TRBV6-5	TRBJ2-2
ASSPTLLDRYGYT	13	few	TRBV18	TRBJ1-2
ASSPIQDSNQPQH	13	many	TRBV18	TRBJ1-5
ASSVGQGSTYEQY	13	few	TRBV9	TRBJ2-7
SGTGSSYNEQF	11	many	TRBV29-1	TRBJ2-1
ASSGLAKGTQY	11	NA	TRBV6-1	TRBJ2-5